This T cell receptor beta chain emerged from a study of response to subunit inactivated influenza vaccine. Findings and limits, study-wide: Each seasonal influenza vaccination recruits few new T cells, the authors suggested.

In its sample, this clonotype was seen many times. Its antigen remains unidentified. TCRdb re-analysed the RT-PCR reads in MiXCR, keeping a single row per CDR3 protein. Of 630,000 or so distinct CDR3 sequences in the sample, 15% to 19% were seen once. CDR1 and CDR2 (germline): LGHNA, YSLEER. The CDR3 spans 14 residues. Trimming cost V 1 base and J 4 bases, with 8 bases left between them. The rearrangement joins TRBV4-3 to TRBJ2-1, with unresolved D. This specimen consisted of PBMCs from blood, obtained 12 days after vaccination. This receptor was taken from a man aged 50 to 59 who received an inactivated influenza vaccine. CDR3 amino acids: CASSQVGLYNEQFF. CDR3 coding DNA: TGCGCCAGCAGCCAAGTGGGCTTGTACAATGAGCAGTTCTTC.